Listed below are T cell receptor beta chains from one sample, sequenced in a study of cytomegalovirus exposure and HLA in healthy donors. Profiling relied on immunoSEQ multiplex PCR, and the TCRdb table lists in-frame clones only, not all of them. The profile shows about 98,000 clones, about 76% of them singletons. Sequenced: PBMCs. The receptors shown here come from a human donor in good health. The CDR3 runs from the conserved cysteine through the conserved F or W. Each record gives: J gene, clone size, D gene, V gene, CDR3 DNA, CDR3 protein. D genes are given only for firm matches. Not every row has a clone size; where given, it reads once, few, many or a size class.

>TRBJ2-7|.|.|TRBV5-1
TGCGCCAGCAGCTTGGGGCTTTCTGGGGGCCCACCCTACGAGCAGTACTTC
CASSLGLSGGPPYEQYF
>TRBJ2-5|.|.|TRBV19
TGTGCCAGTAGAAGGGGTCCCCAAGAGACCCAGTACTTC
CASRRGPQETQYF
>TRBJ1-3|.|.|TRBV29-1
TGCAGCGTTGAACCGTGGACAGCTGGAAACACCATATATTTT
CSVEPWTAGNTIYF
>TRBJ1-2|.|.|TRBV5-4
TGTGCCAGCAGCATACAGGGTAACTATGGCTACACCTTC
CASSIQGNYGYTF
>TRBJ2-5|.|TRBD2|TRBV20-1
TGCAGTGCTGGGCGGGGGGAGACCCAGTACTTC
CSAGRGETQYF
>TRBJ2-5|.|TRBD2|TRBV5-4
TGTGCCAGCAGCCGAAGGGGTGGGTCTAGCGGGAGCGGCGAGACCCAGTACTTC
CASSRRGGSSGSGETQYF
>TRBJ2-7|few|.|TRBV10-3
TGTGCCATCAGTGACCAGAGAGGGGGCGAGCAGTACTTC
CAISDQRGGEQYF
>TRBJ1-3|.|TRBD1|TRBV5-1
TGCGCCAGCAGCCCGGGACAGGCGGTCCACACCATATATTTT
CASSPGQAVHTIYF
>TRBJ1-2|.|.|TRBV6-1
TGTGCCAGCAGTGACAGGAACTATGGCTACACCTTC
CASSDRNYGYTF
>TRBJ2-5|once|TRBD1|TRBV5-1
TGCGCCAGCAGCTCCCGAACCGGACAGGGGGAGACCCAGTACTTC
CASSSRTGQGETQYF
>TRBJ1-1|few|.|TRBV19
TGTGCCAGTAGTAACCCCCATCTTGGCGGCACTGAAGCTTTCTTT
CASSNPHLGGTEAFF
>TRBJ1-1|.|.|TRBV6-6
TGTGCCAGCAGCCTGAGGAACACTGAAGCTTTCTTT
CASSLRNTEAFF
>TRBJ2-2|once|TRBD2|TRBV5-4
TGTGCCAGCTATTACAGCGGGGGGAACACCGGGGAGCTGTTTTTT
CASYYSGGNTGELFF
>TRBJ2-3|.|TRBD2|TRBV5-6
TGTGCCAGCACCAATAGCGGGAGTTATGCCGCAGATACGCAGTATTTT
CASTNSGSYAADTQYF
>TRBJ2-5|.|.|TRBV10-1
TGCGCCAGCAGTGAGTTTGCGGGAGAGACCCAGTACTTC
CASSEFAGETQYF
>TRBJ2-5|.|TRBD2|TRBV4-2
TGTGCCAGCAGCCAAGATCGGGCTAGCGGGCGGGGGATGGAGACCCAGTACTTC
CASSQDRASGRGMETQYF
>TRBJ1-1|.|.|TRBV6-6
TGTGCCAGCAGCCAACAGGGGAACACTGAAGCTTTCTTT
CASSQQGNTEAFF
>TRBJ2-1|.|.|TRBV4-1
TGCGCCAGCAGCTTCGGGACTCTATACAATGAGCAGTTCTTC
CASSFGTLYNEQFF
>TRBJ1-6|.|TRBD1|TRBV5-1
TGCGCCAGCAGCTTGGCTGGACAGGGAGATTCACCCCTCCACTTT
CASSLAGQGDSPLHF
>TRBJ1-2|.|.|TRBV30
TGTGCCTGGAGTGTAAAGAAGTCGGTTGGCTACACCTTC
CAWSVKKSVGYTF
>TRBJ1-1|.|.|TRBV6-1
TGTGCCAGCAGTGATCGGATGGGCTACACTGAAGCTTTCTTT
CASSDRMGYTEAFF
>TRBJ2-7|.|.|TRBV4-1
TGCGCCAGCAGCCAAGATCTGTCCTCGGGGTACGAGCAGTACTTC
CASSQDLSSGYEQYF
>TRBJ1-2|.|.|TRBV6-4
TGTGCCAGCAGTGACCGAGGGTATGGCTACACCTTC
CASSDRGYGYTF
>TRBJ2-7|.|TRBD1|TRBV6-6
TGTGCCAGCAGTGAGAACAGGGGCTACGAGCAGTACTTC
CASSENRGYEQYF
>TRBJ1-5|.|.|TRBV7-9
TGTGCCAGCAGCTTAAGCACGGGCAATCAGCCCCAGCATTTT
CASSLSTGNQPQHF
>TRBJ2-7|few|TRBD1|TRBV2
TGTGCCAGCAGCCGGGACAGGTTCTACGAGCAGTACTTC
CASSRDRFYEQYF
>TRBJ1-4|few|.|TRBV7-2
TGTGCCAGCAGCCTCGACCAGGGTACTGAAAAACTGTTTTTT
CASSLDQGTEKLFF
>TRBJ2-5|.|TRBD2|TRBV5-1
TGCGCCAGCAGCCTCCCCGCAGCGGGTCGGGAGTTTGCGGGGGGGGTTGCGGAGACCCAGTACTTC
CASSLPAAGREFAGGVAETQYF
>TRBJ2-4|few|TRBD2|TRBV11-2
TGTGCCAGCAGCTTCCCCGGGGGGGCGAATTCCGGTGTGAACATTCAGTACTTC
CASSFPGGANSGVNIQYF
>TRBJ2-1|.|TRBD2|TRBV5-4
TGTGCCAGCAGCTATGGACTAGCGGAAAGCTCCTACAATGAGCAGTTCTTC
CASSYGLAESSYNEQFF
>TRBJ2-1|.|.|TRBV30
TGTGCCTGGGGGACAAGAATCTACAATGAGCAGTTCTTC
CAWGTRIYNEQFF
>TRBJ2-2|.|TRBD1|TRBV5-5
TGTGCCAGCAGCTCTGTCGGGACAGGGAGGAACACCGGGGAGCTGTTTTTT
CASSSVGTGRNTGELFF
>TRBJ1-2|.|.|TRBV5-4
TGTGCCAGCAGTTTGACCAGGGGAGCGCCCTATGGCTACACCTTC
CASSLTRGAPYGYTF
>TRBJ2-7|.|.|TRBV29-1
TGCAGCGTCAGTGGAGGCCCGAGCTCCTACGAGCAGTACTTC
CSVSGGPSSYEQYF
>TRBJ2-7|.|.|TRBV21-1
TGTGCCAGCAGCAAAGAATGTATCCTAACCGAGCAGTACTTC
CASSKECILTEQYF
>TRBJ2-7|.|.|TRBV12-5
TGTGCTAGTGGTTTGGTGGTGTCAGGTCAGGGCGAGCAGTACTTC
CASGLVVSGQGEQYF
>TRBJ1-2|.|.|TRBV29-1
TGCAGCGTTGAAGAGATTATGGGACCCGGGGGTCACTATGGCTACACCTTC
CSVEEIMGPGGHYGYTF
>TRBJ2-7|few|.|TRBV7-9
TGTGCCAGCAGCTTAGTGAAGGACTACTCCTACGAGCAGTACTTC
CASSLVKDYSYEQYF
>TRBJ2-7|.|.|TRBV27
TGTGCCAGCAGTTTAGGGCCCTGGCCCTCCTACGAGCAGTACTTC
CASSLGPWPSYEQYF
>TRBJ2-1|.|TRBD2|TRBV7-9
TGTGCCAGCAGCTCCGGACTAGCGGGAGTGAATGAGCAGTTCTTC
CASSSGLAGVNEQFF
>TRBJ2-7|few|TRBD1|TRBV11-3
TGTGCCAGCAGCTTAGCCACAGGGGCCGGCGAGCAGTACTTC
CASSLATGAGEQYF
>TRBJ2-3|.|.|TRBV19
TGTGCCAGTAGTACCTCAAGACAGGACATAACGCAGTATTTT
CASSTSRQDITQYF
>TRBJ2-3|.|TRBD2|TRBV27
TGTGCCAGCAGTTTACCGGGACTAGCAGGCACAGATACGCAGTATTTT
CASSLPGLAGTDTQYF
>TRBJ1-3|few|.|TRBV6-6
TGTGCCAGCAGCCCCCTCGACAGGAGCGGAAACACCATATATTTT
CASSPLDRSGNTIYF
>TRBJ2-3|.|.|TRBV13
TGTGCCAGCAGCGATAGCGGAGTCTCAGATACGCAGTATTTT
CASSDSGVSDTQYF
>TRBJ1-1|many|.|TRBV5-1
TGCGCCAGCAGCTTGCCTCGGGTGAATGAAGCTTTCTTT
CASSLPRVNEAFF
>TRBJ2-3|few|.|TRBV2
TGTGCCAGCGGGGAGGATACGCAGTATTTT
CASGEDTQYF
>TRBJ2-7|once|TRBD2|TRBV7-2
TGTGCCAGCAGCTTAAGGACTAGCTCCGCTCGGGAGCAGTACTTC
CASSLRTSSAREQYF
>TRBJ1-1|few|.|TRBV15
TGTGCCACCAGCAGGGGCAGAGGAGGAGCTGAAGCTTTCTTT
CATSRGRGGAEAFF
>TRBJ2-7|.|.|TRBV7-6
TGTGCCAGCAGCTTAGTCCCGGGTTCATACGAGCAGTACTTC
CASSLVPGSYEQYF
>TRBJ2-1|once|TRBD1|TRBV19
TGTGCCAGTAGTATACAGGGGGTGGTGCATGAGCAGTTCTTC
CASSIQGVVHEQFF
>TRBJ2-3|once|.|TRBV14
TGTGCCAGCAGCCTCCGCGGCGGGCCGAGGACAGATACGCAGTATTTT
CASSLRGGPRTDTQYF
>TRBJ2-1|few|TRBD1|TRBV6-6
TGTGCCAGCAGTACCCGACAGGGCGGCTCCTACAATGAGCAGTTCTTC
CASSTRQGGSYNEQFF
>TRBJ2-6|once|TRBD2|TRBV5-1
TGCGCCAGCAGCTTCCTCCCGACTAGCGGCTCGTCTGGGGCCAACGTCCTGACTTTC
CASSFLPTSGSSGANVLTF
>TRBJ1-2|few|.|TRBV6-1
TGTGCCAGCAGTGAATACCTGGGGGGATTCTATGGCTACACCTTC
CASSEYLGGFYGYTF
>TRBJ1-3|.|TRBD1|TRBV7-6
TGTGCCAGCAGCGGAGGCCGACAGGGGGCCTACACCATATATTTT
CASSGGRQGAYTIYF
>TRBJ1-1|few|.|TRBV11-3
TGTGCCAGCAGCCCAAGGGGTTGGGGAGGGAAGAACACTGAAGCTTTCTTT
CASSPRGWGGKNTEAFF